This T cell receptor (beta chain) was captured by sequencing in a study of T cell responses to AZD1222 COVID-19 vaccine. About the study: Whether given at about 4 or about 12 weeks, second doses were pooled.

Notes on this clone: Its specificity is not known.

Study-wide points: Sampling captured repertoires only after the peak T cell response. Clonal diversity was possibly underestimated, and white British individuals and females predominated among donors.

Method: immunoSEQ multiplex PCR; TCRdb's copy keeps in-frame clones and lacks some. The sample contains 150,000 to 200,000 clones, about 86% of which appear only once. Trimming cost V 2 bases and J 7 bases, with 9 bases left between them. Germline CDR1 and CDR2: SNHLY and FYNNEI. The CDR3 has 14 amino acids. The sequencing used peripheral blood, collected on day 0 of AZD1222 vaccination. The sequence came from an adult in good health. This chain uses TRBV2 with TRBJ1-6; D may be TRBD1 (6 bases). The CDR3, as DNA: TGTGCCAGCAGTGAATTCAGGGGAAATTCACCCCTCCACTTT. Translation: CASSEFRGNSPLHF.